The T cell receptor beta chain under discussion was sequenced for a study of blood T cell repertoires in COVID-19. The CDR3 runs 13 residues. Germline V gene lookup returns CDR1 KGHSH and CDR2 LQKENI. Between the trimmed V and J ends, which lost 2 bases and 8 bases, there was a span of 10 bases. Some clones are missing from TCRdb's copy, which holds only in-frame ones; the method was immunoSEQ multiplex PCR. The sample lists 150,000 to 200,000 clones; about four fifths were seen once. Seattle patient enrollment occurred during active infection, with longitudinal follow-up thereafter. This TCR was recovered from a middle-aged woman with COVID-19, enrolled during active disease. The chain joins TRBV18 to TRBJ1-3; possibly TRBD1 for D (6 bases). The sequencing sample was made of peripheral blood. CDR3 nucleotide sequence: TGTGCCAGCTCACCAACAGGGAGTGACACCATATATTTT. Translating it yields CASSPTGSDTIYF.